Here is one T cell receptor beta chain with its context. Its antigen is unknown. The source of the sample is a study of T cell responses to AZD1222 COVID-19 vaccine. For the study at large: Samples with a second dose at about 4 or about 12 weeks were pooled together. General study results and limits: The sample set comprised mostly white British donors with more females, and clonal diversity was possibly underestimated. The CD4 TCRs associated with vaccination extended across spike and predominated at 160-218 and 743-854.

The CDR3 contains 19 residues. Germline V gives CDR1 LNHNV, CDR2 YYDKDF (reference sequence). The V gene end was trimmed by 4 bases and the J gene end by 5 bases; junction bases not matched to a gene: 16. Assay: immunoSEQ multiplex PCR; the TCRdb copy retains only in-frame clones and omits some. The repertoire holds around 130,000 clones, with 70% to 90% as singletons. The sequenced sample was peripheral blood, obtained on day 0 of AZD1222 vaccination. The gene calls are TRBV15 and TRBJ2-2; 10 bases are a match to TRBD2. The clonotype comes from an adult in good health. CDR3 DNA: TGTGCCACCAGCACCCCGGGCAGGGCTAGCGGGGGCCAGACCGGGGAGCTGTTTTTT. It translates to CATSTPGRASGGQTGELFF. The entire variable domain, with the rest obtained from reference TRBV15 and TRBJ2-2, is as follows: DAMVIQNPRYQVTQFGKPVTLSCSQTLNHNVMYWYQQKSSQAPKLLFHYYDKDFNNEADTPDNFQSRRPNTSFCFLDIRSPGLGDTAMYLCATSTPGRASGGQTGELFFGEGSRLTVL.